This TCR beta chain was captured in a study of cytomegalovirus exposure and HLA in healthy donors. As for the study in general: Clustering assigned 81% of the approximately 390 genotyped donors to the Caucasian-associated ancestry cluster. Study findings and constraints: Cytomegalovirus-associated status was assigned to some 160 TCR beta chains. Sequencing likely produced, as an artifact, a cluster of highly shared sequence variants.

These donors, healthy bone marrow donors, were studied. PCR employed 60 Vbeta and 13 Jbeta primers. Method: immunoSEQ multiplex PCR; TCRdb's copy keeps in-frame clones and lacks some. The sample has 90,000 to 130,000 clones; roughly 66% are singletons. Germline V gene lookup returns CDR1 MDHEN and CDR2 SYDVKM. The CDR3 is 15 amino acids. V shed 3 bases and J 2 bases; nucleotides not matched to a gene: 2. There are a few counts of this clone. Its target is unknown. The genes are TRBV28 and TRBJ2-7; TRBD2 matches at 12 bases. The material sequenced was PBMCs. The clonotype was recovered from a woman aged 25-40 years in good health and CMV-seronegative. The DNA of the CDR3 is TGTGCCAGCAGTTTCCTAGCGGGAGGGCCCTACGAGCAGTACTTC. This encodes CASSFLAGGPYEQYF.